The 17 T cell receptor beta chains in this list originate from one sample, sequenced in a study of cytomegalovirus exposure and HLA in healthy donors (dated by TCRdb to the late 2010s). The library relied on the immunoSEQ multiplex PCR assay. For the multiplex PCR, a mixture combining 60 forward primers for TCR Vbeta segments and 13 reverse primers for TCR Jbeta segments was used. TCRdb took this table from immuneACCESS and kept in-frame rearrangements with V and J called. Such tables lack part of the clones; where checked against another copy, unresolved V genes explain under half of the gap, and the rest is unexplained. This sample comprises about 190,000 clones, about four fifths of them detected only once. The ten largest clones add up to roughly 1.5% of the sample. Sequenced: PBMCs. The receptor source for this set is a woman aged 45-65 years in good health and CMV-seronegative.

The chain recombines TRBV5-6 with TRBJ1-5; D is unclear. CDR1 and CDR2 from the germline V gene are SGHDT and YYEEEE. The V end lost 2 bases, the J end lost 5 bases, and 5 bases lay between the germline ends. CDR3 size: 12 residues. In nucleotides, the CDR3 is TGTGCCAGCAGCTTTTATGATCAGCCCCAGCATTTT. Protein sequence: CASSFYDQPQHF.

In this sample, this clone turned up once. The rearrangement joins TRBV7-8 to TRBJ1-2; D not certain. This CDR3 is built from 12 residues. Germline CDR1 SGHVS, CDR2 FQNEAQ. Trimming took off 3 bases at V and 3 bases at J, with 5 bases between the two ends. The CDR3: CASSFGDYGYTF. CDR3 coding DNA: TGTGCCAGCAGCTTCGGGGACTATGGCTACACCTTC.

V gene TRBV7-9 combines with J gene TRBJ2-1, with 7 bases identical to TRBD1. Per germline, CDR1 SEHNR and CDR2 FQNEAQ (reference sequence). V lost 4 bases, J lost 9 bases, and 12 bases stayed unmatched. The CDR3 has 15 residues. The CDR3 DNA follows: TGTGCCAGCAGCTCCGTGACAGGGATCACGGCTGAGCAGTTCTTC. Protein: CASSSVTGITAEQFF. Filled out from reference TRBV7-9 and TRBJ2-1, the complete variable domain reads DTGVSQNPRHKITKRGQNVTFRCDPISEHNRLYWYRQTLGQGPEFLTYFQNEAQLEKSRLLSDRFSAERPKGSFSTLEIQRTEQGDSAMYLCASSSVTGITAEQFFGPGTRLTVL.

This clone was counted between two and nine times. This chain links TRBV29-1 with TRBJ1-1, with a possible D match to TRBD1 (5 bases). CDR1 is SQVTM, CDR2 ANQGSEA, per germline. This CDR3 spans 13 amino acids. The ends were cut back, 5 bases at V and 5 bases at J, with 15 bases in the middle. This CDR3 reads CSVFRAGGTEAFF. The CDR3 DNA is TGCAGCGTTTTCCGGGCCGGGGGGACTGAAGCTTTCTTT.

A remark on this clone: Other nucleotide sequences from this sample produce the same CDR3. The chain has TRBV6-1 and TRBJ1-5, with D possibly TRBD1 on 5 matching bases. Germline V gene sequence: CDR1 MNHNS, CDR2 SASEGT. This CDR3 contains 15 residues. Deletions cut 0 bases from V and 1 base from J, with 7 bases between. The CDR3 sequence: CASSEAGGSNQPQHF. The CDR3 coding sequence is TGTGCCAGCAGTGAAGCGGGGGGAAGCAATCAGCCCCAGCATTTT.

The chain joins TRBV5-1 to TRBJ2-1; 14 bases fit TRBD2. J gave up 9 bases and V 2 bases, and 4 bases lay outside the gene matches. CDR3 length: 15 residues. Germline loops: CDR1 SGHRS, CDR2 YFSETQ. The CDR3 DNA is TGCGCCAGCAGCTTCGGGACTAGCGGGAGTAGTGAGCAGTTCTTC. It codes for CASSFGTSGSSEQFF.

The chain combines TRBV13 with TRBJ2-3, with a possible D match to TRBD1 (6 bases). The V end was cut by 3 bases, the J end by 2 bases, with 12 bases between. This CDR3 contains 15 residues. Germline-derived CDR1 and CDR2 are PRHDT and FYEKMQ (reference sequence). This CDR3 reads CASSFLDRPTDTQYF. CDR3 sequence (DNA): TGTGCCAGCAGCTTCTTGGACAGACCCACAGATACGCAGTATTTT.

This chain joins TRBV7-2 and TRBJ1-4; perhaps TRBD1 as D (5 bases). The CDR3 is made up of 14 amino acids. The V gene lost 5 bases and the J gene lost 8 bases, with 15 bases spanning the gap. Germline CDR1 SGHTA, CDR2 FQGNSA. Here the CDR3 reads CASSPAGVREKLFF. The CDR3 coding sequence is TGTGCCAGCAGCCCGGCGGGGGTTAGGGAAAAACTGTTTTTT.

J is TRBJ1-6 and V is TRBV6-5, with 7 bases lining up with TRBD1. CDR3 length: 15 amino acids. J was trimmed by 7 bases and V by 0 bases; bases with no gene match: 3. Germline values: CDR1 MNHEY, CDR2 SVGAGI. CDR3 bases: TGTGCCAGCAGTTACTCCAGGGGGAGGAATTCACCCCTCCACTTT. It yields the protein CASSYSRGRNSPLHF.

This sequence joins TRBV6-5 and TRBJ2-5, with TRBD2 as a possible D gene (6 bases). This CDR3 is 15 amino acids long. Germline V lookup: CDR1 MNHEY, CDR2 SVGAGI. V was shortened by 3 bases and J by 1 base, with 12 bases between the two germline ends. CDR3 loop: CASSYGGESQETQYF. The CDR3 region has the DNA TGTGCCAGCAGTTATGGCGGGGAGAGCCAAGAGACCCAGTACTTC.

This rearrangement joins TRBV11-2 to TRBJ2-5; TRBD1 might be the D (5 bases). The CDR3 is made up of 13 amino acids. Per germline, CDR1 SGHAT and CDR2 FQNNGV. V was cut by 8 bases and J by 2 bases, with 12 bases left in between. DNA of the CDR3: TGTGCCAGCTCCAGACAGAGACAAGAGACCCAGTACTTC. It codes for CASSRQRQETQYF.

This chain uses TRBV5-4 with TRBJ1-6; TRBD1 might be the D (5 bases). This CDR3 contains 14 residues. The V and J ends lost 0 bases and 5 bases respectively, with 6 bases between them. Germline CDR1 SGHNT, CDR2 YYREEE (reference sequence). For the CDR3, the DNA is TGTGCCAGCAGCTTGGGACAGAATAATTCACCCCTCCACTTT. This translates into CASSLGQNNSPLHF. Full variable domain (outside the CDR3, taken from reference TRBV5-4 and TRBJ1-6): ETGVTQSPTHLIKTRGQQVTLRCSSQSGHNTVSWYQQALGQGPQFIFQYYREEENGRGNFPPRFSGLQFPNYSSELNVNALELDDSALYLCASSLGQNNSPLHFGNGTRLTVT.

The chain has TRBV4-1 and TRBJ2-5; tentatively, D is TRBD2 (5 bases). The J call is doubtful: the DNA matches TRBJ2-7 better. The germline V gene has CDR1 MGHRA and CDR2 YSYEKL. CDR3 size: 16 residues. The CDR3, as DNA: TGCGCCAGCAGCCAACCGCTCCGGGGTACCGCCTACGAGCAGTACTTC. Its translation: CASSQPLRGTAYEQYF.

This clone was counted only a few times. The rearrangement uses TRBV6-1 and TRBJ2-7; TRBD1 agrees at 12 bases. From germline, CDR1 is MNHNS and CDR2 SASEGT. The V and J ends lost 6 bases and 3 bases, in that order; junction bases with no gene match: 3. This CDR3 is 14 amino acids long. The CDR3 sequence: CASRGQGAGYEQYF. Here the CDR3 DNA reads TGTGCCAGCAGGGGACAGGGGGCGGGCTACGAGCAGTACTTC.

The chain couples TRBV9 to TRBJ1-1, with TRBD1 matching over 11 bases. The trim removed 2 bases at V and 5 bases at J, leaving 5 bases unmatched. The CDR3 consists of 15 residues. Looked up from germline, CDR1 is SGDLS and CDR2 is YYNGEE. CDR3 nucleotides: TGTGCCAGCAGCGTGGGGACAGGGGGAGGAACTGAAGCTTTCTTT. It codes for CASSVGTGGGTEAFF.

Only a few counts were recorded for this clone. CDR3 region: CASSGRGEVDEQFF. The CDR3 nucleotides are TGCGCCAGCAGCGGGCGGGGGGAGGTCGATGAGCAGTTCTTC. V gene TRBV4-3 combines with J gene TRBJ2-1; 8 bases are a match to TRBD2. With V trimmed by 5 bases and J by 8 bases, 8 bases remained unmatched. This CDR3 region has 14 residues. CDR1 is LGHNA, CDR2 YSLEER, per germline.

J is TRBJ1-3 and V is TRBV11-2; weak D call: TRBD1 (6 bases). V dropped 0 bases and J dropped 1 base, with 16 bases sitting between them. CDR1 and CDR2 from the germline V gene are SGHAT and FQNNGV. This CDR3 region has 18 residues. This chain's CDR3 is CASSLDPPGQGSGNTIYF. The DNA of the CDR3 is TGTGCCAGCAGCTTAGATCCACCCGGCCAGGGGTCTGGAAACACCATATATTTT.